The 31 T cell receptor beta chains below all came from one sample that was sequenced in a study of radiation and T cells in renal cell carcinoma (dated by TCRdb to the early 2020s). Libraries were built with the immunoSEQ multiplex PCR assay. TCRdb re-hosts the immuneACCESS table, in-frame sequences only. Its copies lack some clones; in the studies checked, an unresolved V gene accounts for under half of them, and the cause for the rest is not known. The sample records 45,000 to 55,000 clones, 80% of which are singletons. The ten largest clones take up around 30% of the sample. The time point label on this specimen signifies: blood 2 weeks post-SBRT. What the treatment or condition label conveys for this sample: 15 Gy SBRT to primary tumor, nephrectomy 4 weeks later. This sample comprised blood, obtained from a patient whose treatment included radiotherapy and nephrectomy. Source of these receptors: a woman in her 70s with renal cell carcinoma.

This chain uses TRBV6-1 with TRBJ1-2; 8 bases fit TRBD1. From germline, CDR1 is MNHNS and CDR2 SASEGT. V dropped 2 bases and J dropped 4; count of bases not matched to a gene: 9. The CDR3 extends over 16 amino acids. The CDR3: CASSESPGGSTYGYTF. CDR3 coding DNA: TGTGCCAGCAGTGAATCCCCAGGGGGCAGTACCTATGGCTACACCTTC.

The gene calls are TRBV2 and TRBJ1-2, with a weak D call TRBD1 (6 bases). CDR1 SNHLY and CDR2 FYNNEI come from the germline V gene. This CDR3 has 15 amino acids. V was trimmed by 5 bases and J by 5 bases, leaving 18 bases between them. The CDR3 loop is CASSPQGLNVYGYTF. The CDR3 nucleotides read TGTGCCAGCAGTCCACAGGGACTAAATGTATATGGCTACACCTTC.

This clone was detected a few times. The J gene is TRBJ1-2, the V gene TRBV4-1; TRBD1 agrees at 8 bases. The trim removed 10 bases at V and 3 bases at J, leaving 7 bases unmatched. This CDR3 is 13 amino acids long. Germline CDR1 reads MGHRA; CDR2 reads YSYEKL. The CDR3 DNA follows: TGCGCCACCCGGACAGGGCGGGACTATGGCTACACCTTC. Its protein product is CATRTGRDYGYTF.

V gene TRBV19 combines with J gene TRBJ2-1; D uncertain. V lost 4 bases to trimming and J lost 0 bases, with 19 bases between them. In germline, CDR1 is LNHDA, CDR2 SQIVND (reference sequence). This CDR3 spans 18 amino acids. The CDR3 region has the DNA TGTGCCAGTAGTACCCCATACGACACGAGGAGCTCCTACAATGAGCAGTTCTTC. As protein: CASSTPYDTRSSYNEQFF.

The chain joins TRBV7-9 to TRBJ2-3; no clear D gene. Per germline, CDR1 SEHNR and CDR2 FQNEAQ (reference sequence). The CDR3 sequence is 11 residues long. Trimming took off 5 bases at V and 6 bases at J, with 6 bases between the two ends. CDR3 amino acids: CASSIQDTQYF. The CDR3 DNA sequence: TGTGCCAGCAGCATCCAGGATACGCAGTATTTT.

This clone was found a few times. The chain uses TRBV5-1 and TRBJ2-3, with 8 positions matching TRBD1. The V and J ends lost 8 bases and 4 bases, in that order; junction bases with no gene match: 9. The CDR3 is 14 amino acids. Germline V gene sequence: CDR1 SGHRS, CDR2 YFSETQ. The CDR3 region has the DNA TGCGCCAGTTCTCTGGACAGGGCCTCAGATACGCAGTATTTT. Translated: CASSLDRASDTQYF.

This clone was counted only a few times. The CDR3 DNA reads TGTGCCAGCAGCTTGGGACAGACGAACACTGAAGCTTTCTTT. This codes for CASSLGQTNTEAFF. The gene calls are TRBV7-9 and TRBJ1-1, with 7 nucleotides matching TRBD1. The J segment lost 1 base and the V segment lost 3 bases, leaving 2 bases of the junction unmatched. The CDR3 runs to 14 residues. The germline V gene encodes CDR1 SEHNR and CDR2 FQNEAQ (reference sequence). The full variable domain, its missing parts supplied by reference TRBV7-9 and TRBJ1-1, is DTGVSQNPRHKITKRGQNVTFRCDPISEHNRLYWYRQTLGQGPEFLTYFQNEAQLEKSRLLSDRFSAERPKGSFSTLEIQRTEQGDSAMYLCASSLGQTNTEAFFGQGTRLTVV.

The chain uses TRBV15 and TRBJ2-6; D remains unclear. The germline V gene encodes CDR1 LNHNV and CDR2 YYDKDF (reference sequence). Trimming left V 0 bases short and J 5 bases short, with 5 bases between. The CDR3 length is 14 residues. The CDR3 sequence is CATSRDDRANVLTF. The CDR3 DNA follows: TGTGCCACCAGCAGAGATGACAGGGCCAACGTCCTGACTTTC.

The chain uses TRBV7-9 and TRBJ2-2; no reliable D call. Germline V gene sequence: CDR1 SEHNR, CDR2 FQNEAQ (reference sequence). CDR3 size: 11 residues. Trimming stripped 5 bases from V and 5 bases from J, with 3 bases between. The CDR3 reads CASSPTGELFF. CDR3 DNA sequence: TGTGCCAGCAGCCCAACCGGGGAGCTGTTTTTT. Combining the CDR3 with reference TRBV7-9 and TRBJ2-2 gives the whole variable domain DTGVSQNPRHKITKRGQNVTFRCDPISEHNRLYWYRQTLGQGPEFLTYFQNEAQLEKSRLLSDRFSAERPKGSFSTLEIQRTEQGDSAMYLCASSPTGELFFGEGSRLTVL.

The V and J genes are TRBV7-9 and TRBJ1-5, with 10 bases identical to TRBD1. J was trimmed by 10 bases and V by 4 bases; bases with no gene match: 7. The CDR3 has 14 amino acids. Per the germline V gene, CDR1 is SEHNR and CDR2 is FQNEAQ (reference sequence). Here the CDR3 DNA reads TGTGCCAGCAGCTCCGGGACAGGGGACTTTCCCCAGCATTTT. Protein: CASSSGTGDFPQHF.

The chain carries TRBV4-3 and TRBJ1-2; a possible D gene is TRBD1 (5 bases). CDR3 length: 17 amino acids. With 2 bases removed from V and 4 bases from J, the gap between germline ends came to 20 bases. CDR1 is LGHNA and CDR2 is YSLEER in the germline V gene. This CDR3 reads CASSQSRESGSIYGYTF. In DNA, the CDR3 is TGCGCCAGCAGCCAAAGTAGGGAATCAGGGTCGATCTATGGCTACACCTTC.

The chain links TRBV5-1 to TRBJ1-1; the D gene is possibly TRBD1 (6 bases). CDR3 length equals 14 residues. V lost 0 bases and J lost 5, with 11 bases in between. CDR1 and CDR2 (germline): SGHRS, YFSETQ. The CDR3 spells CASSLEAGVTEAFF. The DNA for the CDR3 is TGCGCCAGCAGCTTGGAGGCAGGGGTAACTGAAGCTTTCTTT.

About this clone itself: One end of the junction is discordant with germline, which a read error may explain. This rearrangement joins TRBV4-1 to TRBJ1-6, with D unresolved. CDR3 size: 15 residues. The germline V gene encodes CDR1 MGHRA and CDR2 YSYEKL. CDR3 sequence: CASSQESSHNSPLHF. DNA for the CDR3: TGCGCCAGCAGCCAAGAAAGCAGTCATAACTCACCCCTCCACTTT.

The rearrangement joins TRBV4-3 to TRBJ1-2; no definite D call. Trimming took 0 bases from V and 7 from J, leaving 9 bases between them. This CDR3 is 13 amino acids long. From germline, CDR1 is LGHNA and CDR2 YSLEER. The CDR3 DNA is TGCGCCAGCAGCCAAGATCGGGCAGGTGGCTACACCTTC. Amino acid sequence: CASSQDRAGGYTF.

The CDR3 loop is CASSWSIGQGGRETQYF. The CDR3 nucleotides are TGTGCCAGCAGCTGGAGCATAGGACAGGGAGGTAGAGAGACCCAGTACTTC. The chain recombines TRBV11-2 with TRBJ2-5; TRBD1 matches 8 bases. J gave up 4 bases and V 4 bases, and 14 bases lay outside the gene matches. This CDR3 is built from 17 residues. The germline CDR1 and CDR2 sequences are SGHAT and FQNNGV.

The gene calls are TRBV5-4 and TRBJ2-3; tentative D call: TRBD2 (6 bases). Germline V lookup: CDR1 SGHNT, CDR2 YYREEE (reference sequence). V lost 6 bases and J 6 bases, leaving 20 bases between the germline ends. The CDR3 is 15 residues long. The CDR3 protein is CASTPPGRTSDTQYF. CDR3 bases: TGTGCCAGCACCCCCCCAGGGAGGACGTCCGATACGCAGTATTTT. Complete variable domain (other parts from reference TRBV5-4 and TRBJ2-3): ETGVTQSPTHLIKTRGQQVTLRCSSQSGHNTVSWYQQALGQGPQFIFQYYREEENGRGNFPPRFSGLQFPNYSSELNVNALELDDSALYLCASTPPGRTSDTQYFGPGTRLTVL.

The chain couples TRBV5-4 to TRBJ2-4; D not certain. Trimming pared 0 bases from V and 5 bases from J, leaving 6 bases between. Germline lookup yields CDR1 SGHNT and CDR2 YYREEE (reference sequence). The CDR3 has 13 residues. The CDR3 nucleotides are TGTGCCAGCAGCTTGGACACCCAAAACATTCAGTACTTC. Translation gives CASSLDTQNIQYF.

The chain uses TRBV7-9 and TRBJ1-1, with unresolved D. CDR1 is SEHNR and CDR2 is FQNEAQ in the germline V gene (reference sequence). The CDR3 spans 13 residues. V shed 2 bases and J shed 8 bases, with 12 bases lying between them. CDR3 sequence: CASSLNSQVEAFF. Written as DNA, the CDR3 is TGTGCCAGCAGCTTAAACAGCCAGGTCGAAGCTTTCTTT.

V gene TRBV21-1 combines with J gene TRBJ2-1; the table's D call of TRBD1 was not tested on the DNA. TRBV21-1 is a listed pseudogene. CDR3 length equals 15 residues. CDR3 bases: TGTGCCAGCAGCAAATGGAGCAGGGGGCTTGGTGAGCAGTTCTTC. It is translated as CASSKWSRGLGEQFF.

This rearrangement joins TRBV4-1 to TRBJ1-2; no definite D call. V gave up 0 bases and J gave up 2 bases, with 10 bases separating them. Germline-derived CDR1 and CDR2 are MGHRA and YSYEKL. The CDR3 loop spans 15 amino acids. In nucleotides, the CDR3 is TGCGCCAGCAGCCAAGACCACAGCGTCAACTATGGCTACACCTTC. Translated, it gives CASSQDHSVNYGYTF.

This clone was observed a single time. The chain couples TRBV18 to TRBJ2-1, with a weak D call TRBD2 (7 bases). This CDR3 comprises 16 residues. Trimming shortened V by 8 bases and J by 3 bases, and 20 bases separated the two germline ends. Germline CDR1 is KGHSH and CDR2 is LQKENI. The CDR3: CASQDSAGVRYNEQFF. CDR3 bases: TGTGCCAGCCAGGACAGCGCGGGAGTGCGCTACAATGAGCAGTTCTTC.

This chain connects TRBV2 to TRBJ1-2, with 10 bases lining up with TRBD1. Germline CDR1 reads SNHLY; CDR2 reads FYNNEI. Unmatched junction bases numbered 2, after V lost 4 bases and J lost 3 bases. This CDR3 contains 14 residues. The CDR3 DNA is TGTGCCAGCAGTGGAGGGACAGGGGACTATGGCTACACCTTC. It is translated as CASSGGTGDYGYTF.

The chain has TRBV5-1 and TRBJ2-7, with 11 bases fitting TRBD2. CDR3 length equals 16 residues. Trimming cost V 0 bases and J 2 bases; bases outside gene matches: 4. The germline V gene encodes CDR1 SGHRS and CDR2 YFSETQ. The CDR3 DNA sequence: TGCGCCAGCAGCTTGGGGGGGACTAGCGGACCCTACGAGCAGTACTTC. The encoded protein is CASSLGGTSGPYEQYF. Full variable domain (remainder filled in from reference TRBV5-1 and TRBJ2-7): KAGVTQTPRYLIKTRGQQVTLSCSPISGHRSVSWYQQTPGQGLQFLFEYFSETQRNKGNFPGRFSGRQFSNSRSEMNVSTLELGDSALYLCASSLGGTSGPYEQYFGPGTRLTVT.

This chain links TRBV19 with TRBJ2-7; D not certain. The CDR3 covers 12 residues. V shed 7 bases and J shed 5 bases, with 12 bases lying between them. CDR1 and CDR2 from the germline V gene are LNHDA and SQIVND (reference sequence). The DNA of the CDR3 is TGTGCCAGTATGGGCGGCCGTCACGAGCAGTACTTC. It specifies CASMGGRHEQYF.

The chain couples TRBV1 to TRBJ1-3. TRBV1 is deemed a pseudogene. The CDR3 extends over 13 amino acids. CDR3 DNA sequence: TGCACCAGTCCCCGGGGGCCTGGAAACACCATATATTTT. It yields the protein CTSPRGPGNTIYF.

This clone was counted between two and nine times. The rearrangement uses TRBV7-9 and TRBJ2-3, with TRBD1 identical over 8 bases. V lost 5 bases, J lost 0 bases, and 4 bases stayed unmatched. CDR3 size: 15 residues. CDR1 is SEHNR, CDR2 FQNEAQ, per germline (reference sequence). Here the CDR3 reads CASSDGQGSTDTQYF. As DNA, the CDR3 is TGTGCCAGCAGCGATGGACAGGGAAGCACAGATACGCAGTATTTT.

V usage is TRBV7-6 and J usage is TRBJ2-3, with D hard to call. This CDR3 is 14 amino acids long. The V end lost 1 base, the J end lost 2 bases, and 7 bases lay between the germline ends. Per the germline V gene, CDR1 is SGHVS and CDR2 is FNYEAQ. The CDR3 loop is CASSLGEVTDTQYF. In DNA form, the CDR3 reads TGTGCCAGCAGCTTAGGCGAGGTCACAGATACGCAGTATTTT.

The V call is TRBV9, the J call TRBJ1-5; TRBD1 matches at 7 bases. Germline V lookup: CDR1 SGDLS, CDR2 YYNGEE. V lost 3 bases to trimming and J lost 0 bases; unmatched junction nucleotides: 9. The CDR3 is 17 residues long. The CDR3 DNA sequence: TGTGCCAGCAGCGCGGGGGACAGATGGGATAGCAATCAGCCCCAGCATTTT. Residues: CASSAGDRWDSNQPQHF.

The chain joins TRBV5-1 to TRBJ2-7; possible D gene TRBD1, 6 bases. Germline V gene data show CDR1 as SGHRS and CDR2 as YFSETQ. The CDR3 runs 14 residues. V lost 1 base and J 1 base, leaving 9 bases between the germline ends. DNA for the CDR3: TGCGCCAGCAGCTTGACAGGGTTTTCCTACGAGCAGTACTTC. Its protein product is CASSLTGFSYEQYF.

The chain is built from TRBV9 and TRBJ1-2, with D possibly TRBD1 on 6 matching bases. Trimming pared 1 base from V and 7 bases from J, leaving 14 bases between. The germline V gene has CDR1 SGDLS and CDR2 YYNGEE. This CDR3 contains 14 residues. CDR3 sequence reads: CASSVRGGAGGYTF. The CDR3 DNA reads TGTGCCAGCAGCGTACGGGGGGGCGCCGGTGGCTACACCTTC.

The rearrangement joins TRBV7-2 to TRBJ2-1; 10 nucleotides match TRBD2. V gave up 5 bases and J gave up 4 bases; unmatched junction bases: 8. CDR1 is SGHTA and CDR2 is FQGNSA in the germline V gene. The CDR3 spans 16 residues. The CDR3 DNA reads TGTGCCAGCAGCCCGGGTGGTAGCGGGGGGTACAATGAGCAGTTCTTC. This translates into CASSPGGSGGYNEQFF.